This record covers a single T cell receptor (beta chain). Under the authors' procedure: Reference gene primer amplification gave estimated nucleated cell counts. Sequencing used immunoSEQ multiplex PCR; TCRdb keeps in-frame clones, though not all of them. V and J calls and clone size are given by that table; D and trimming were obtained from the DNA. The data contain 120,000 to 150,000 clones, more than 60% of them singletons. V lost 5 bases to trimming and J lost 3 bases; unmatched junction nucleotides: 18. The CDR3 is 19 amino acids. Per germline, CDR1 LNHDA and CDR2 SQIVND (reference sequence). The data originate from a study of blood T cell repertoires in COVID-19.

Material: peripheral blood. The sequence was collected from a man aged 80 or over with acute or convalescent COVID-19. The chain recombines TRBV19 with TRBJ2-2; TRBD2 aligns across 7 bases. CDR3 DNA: TGTGCCAGTAGTCGGAATTTACCCTTGGGGGGGAGGGACACCGGGGAGCTGTTTTTT. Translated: CASSRNLPLGGRDTGELFF.